These 6 T cell receptor beta chains were sequenced from one sample in a study of T cell repertoires in cytomegalovirus infection. TCRdb used MiXCR to reprocess the reads, holding one entry per CDR3 protein. This repertoire shows approximately 180,000 distinct CDR3 sequences, approximately 9.6% found once; its top ten account for approximately 4.2%. The sample consisted of PBMCs. The receptors come from a human donor in good health (CMV status not recorded). Some clones in this sample may be carry-over from other donors' samples.

This clonotype was counted at least ten times. The gene calls are TRBV28 and TRBJ1-4; possible D gene TRBD1, 5 bases. Per germline, CDR1 MDHEN and CDR2 SYDVKM. The CDR3 consists of 17 residues. Trimming removed 2 bases at V and 2 bases at J, with 15 bases between. The DNA for the CDR3 is TGTGCCAGCAGTTTACGTCAGGGACTATCGACTAATGAAAAACTGTTTTTT. Translated: CASSLRQGLSTNEKLFF. Variable domain in full (rest from reference TRBV28 and TRBJ1-4): DVKVTQSSRYLVKRTGEKVFLECVQDMDHENMFWYRQDPGLGLRLIYFSYDVKMKEKGDIPEGYSVSREKKERFSLILESASTNQTSMYLCASSLRQGLSTNEKLFFGSGTQLSVL.

This clonotype was counted between two and nine times. V usage is TRBV5-1 and J usage is TRBJ1-2, with TRBD1 identical over 10 bases. The germline V gene has CDR1 SGHRS and CDR2 YFSETQ. This CDR3 is 15 amino acids long. V gave up 4 bases and J gave up 4 bases; unmatched junction bases: 7. The CDR3 DNA follows: TGCGCCAGCAGCCCTACGACAGGGGGCGCCTATGGCTACACCTTC. Translated: CASSPTTGGAYGYTF.

The table lists this clonotype with many counts. The gene calls are TRBV5-1 and TRBJ2-7; 10 bases fit TRBD1. V gave up 6 bases and J gave up 2 bases; unmatched junction bases: 5. The germline V gene encodes CDR1 SGHRS and CDR2 YFSETQ. The CDR3 length is 14 residues. CDR3 DNA sequence: TGCGCCAGCACCCTGACAGGGGGCACCTACGAGCAGTACTTC. Amino acid sequence: CASTLTGGTYEQYF.

Many counts were recorded for this clonotype. The rearrangement links TRBV6-1 to TRBJ2-2, with D perhaps TRBD1 (7 bases). Germline V gene sequence: CDR1 MNHNS, CDR2 SASEGT. CDR3 length: 19 residues. Trimming removed 5 bases from V and 4 bases from J, with 26 bases in between. In nucleotides, the CDR3 is TGTGCCAGCAGTTTTTCCCCTAAACAGGGGAGGTTAACCACCGGGGAGCTGTTTTTT. Its protein product is CASSFSPKQGRLTTGELFF.

This clonotype was seen more than once but under ten times. The gene calls are TRBV19 and TRBJ1-5; weak D call: TRBD1 (5 bases). Trimming pared 3 bases from V and 4 bases from J, leaving 13 bases between. CDR1 is LNHDA and CDR2 is SQIVND in the germline V gene (reference sequence). The CDR3 consists of 15 residues. Here the CDR3 DNA reads TGTGCCAGTAGTATCGGGACCGGTACAAATCAGCCCCAGCATTTT. Protein product: CASSIGTGTNQPQHF.

The chain links TRBV7-6 to TRBJ2-1; D gene ambiguous. The germline gives CDR1 SGHVS, CDR2 FNYEAQ. The ends were cut back, 1 base at V and 5 bases at J, with 9 bases in the middle. The CDR3 runs to 14 residues. The CDR3 protein is CASSLVARDNEQFF. In DNA form, the CDR3 reads TGTGCCAGCAGCTTAGTGGCTAGGGACAATGAGCAGTTCTTC.